These 23 T cell receptor beta chains share one sample of origin, sequenced in a study of post-analysis software for immune sequencing data. Study-wide results and caveats: With TRBV5-6, TRBV5-1 and TRBV20-1 included, about five TRBV segments were more frequent in patients than in controls.

These receptors have no identified antigens. Carried by the TCR beta cDNA libraries were unique molecular identifiers. A single record per CDR3 protein comes from TCRdb applying MiXCR to the PCR reads. The sample includes around 770,000 distinct CDR3 sequences, around 45% of them seen just once. The sample consisted of blood. These receptors all come from a girl aged 5-17 years with multiple sclerosis.

V gene TRBV28 combines with J gene TRBJ2-5; D is unclear. V was pared by 6 bases and J by 1 base, with 15 bases between. The CDR3 totals 15 residues. CDR1 MDHEN and CDR2 SYDVKM come from the germline V gene. In nucleotides, the CDR3 is TGTGCCAGCAGCGTTCCCGCCAGGACCCAAGAGACCCAGTACTTC. Protein: CASSVPARTQETQYF.

This clonotype has a handful of counts. The chain carries TRBV7-9 and TRBJ2-3; 7 bases match TRBD2. Trimming at V came to 4 bases and at J to 3 bases, leaving 10 bases not matched to a gene. CDR3 length equals 16 residues. CDR1 is SEHNR and CDR2 is FQNEAQ in the germline V gene (reference sequence). In DNA form, the CDR3 reads TGTGCCAGCAGCTCCATGACTAGCCGGGGTACAGATACGCAGTATTTT. Protein: CASSSMTSRGTDTQYF. The whole variable domain, filled in from reference TRBV7-9 and TRBJ2-3, reads DTGVSQNPRHKITKRGQNVTFRCDPISEHNRLYWYRQTLGQGPEFLTYFQNEAQLEKSRLLSDRFSAERPKGSFSTLEIQRTEQGDSAMYLCASSSMTSRGTDTQYFGPGTRLTVL.

The genes are TRBV20-1 and TRBJ2-1, with 9 nucleotides matching TRBD2. CDR3 length equals 15 residues. Germline V CDR1 and CDR2: DFQATT, SNEGSKA (reference sequence). J lost 7 bases, V lost 1 base, and 8 bases had no gene match. The CDR3 DNA is TGCAGTGCTAGAGTTAGCGGGAGAAGAGGGAATGAGCAGTTCTTC. Translating it yields CSARVSGRRGNEQFF.

The chain carries TRBV12-3 or TRBV12-4 and TRBJ2-7; 12 bases are a match to TRBD1. CDR3 size: 16 residues. V shed 4 bases and J 2 bases; nucleotides not matched to a gene: 6. The CDR3 loop reads CASSYAWDRGPYEQYF. CDR3 bases: TGTGCCAGCAGTTATGCATGGGACAGGGGGCCCTACGAGCAGTACTTC.

This clonotype was counted between two and nine times. The chain links TRBV7-6 to TRBJ1-2; perhaps TRBD1 as D (6 bases). The CDR3 sequence is 13 residues long. Germline V gene sequence: CDR1 SGHVS, CDR2 FNYEAQ. The V end lost 5 bases, the J end lost 8 bases, and 15 bases lay between the germline ends. The CDR3 DNA reads as TGTGCCAGCAGCCCAAGGACAGCTGGCGGCTACACCTTC. The encoded protein is CASSPRTAGGYTF.

The chain has TRBV20-1 and TRBJ2-7; 11 bases are a match to TRBD1. The germline gives CDR1 DFQATT, CDR2 SNEGSKA (reference sequence). This CDR3 region has 19 residues. With 4 bases clipped from V and 3 bases from J, the junction kept 20 bases outside the gene matches. The CDR3 DNA reads TGCAGTGCTACAGTGATTCGGACAGGGGGCTCCTTTCCTCTCTACGAGCAGTACTTC. Translation gives CSATVIRTGGSFPLYEQYF.

The chain recombines TRBV24-1 with TRBJ2-1; 14 nucleotides line up with TRBD2. The CDR3 sequence is 16 residues long. Trimming cost V 4 bases and J 12 bases; bases outside gene matches: 10. Looked up from germline, CDR1 is KGHDR and CDR2 is SFDVKD. The CDR3 nucleotides are TGTGCCACCAGTGACCGAACGGGACTAGCGGGAGACGCGCAGTTCTTC. Translation: CATSDRTGLAGDAQFF.

This rearrangement joins TRBV29-1 to TRBJ2-7; D gene unclear. The CDR3 is 14 amino acids. Per the germline V gene, CDR1 is SQVTM and CDR2 is ANQGSEA. V was trimmed by 4 bases and J by 0 bases, leaving 13 bases between them. The CDR3: CSVVSQEISYEQYF. CDR3 bases: TGCAGCGTTGTGAGTCAGGAGATCTCCTACGAGCAGTACTTC.

The CDR3 protein is CASSHLRAYEGTEAFF. Here the CDR3 DNA reads TGTGCCAGCAGCCACTTACGGGCCTACGAGGGCACTGAAGCTTTCTTT. This chain joins TRBV4-2 and TRBJ1-1, with D unclear. The CDR3 extends over 16 amino acids. CDR1 is LGHNA, CDR2 YNFKEQ, per germline. Deletions cut 3 bases from V and 4 bases from J, with 18 bases between.

V usage is TRBV27 and J usage is TRBJ2-6, with D uncertain. CDR1 and CDR2 (germline): MNHEY, SMNVEV (reference sequence). CDR3 length: 16 residues. V lost 1 base, J lost 2 bases, and 9 bases lay in between. As DNA, the CDR3 is TGTGCCAGCAGTTTATGGGGTGGAGCTGGGGCCAACGTCCTGACTTTC. Protein product: CASSLWGGAGANVLTF.

In this sample, this clonotype turned up a few times. The chain couples TRBV7-2 to TRBJ2-3, with 10 nucleotides matching TRBD2. The germline V gene has CDR1 SGHTA and CDR2 FQGNSA. Trimming cost V 3 bases and J 6 bases; bases outside gene matches: 9. The length of the CDR3 is 16 residues. CDR3: CASSLKPSGSVDTQYF. The CDR3 DNA sequence: TGTGCCAGCAGCTTGAAGCCTAGCGGGAGTGTGGATACGCAGTATTTT.

The chain couples TRBV11-2 to TRBJ2-5; the match to TRBD2 covers 8 bases. CDR3 size: 18 residues. The germline gives CDR1 SGHAT, CDR2 FQNNGV. The V and J ends lost 3 bases and 4 bases, in that order; junction bases with no gene match: 16. The CDR3 here is CASSFGRTGTREAETQYF. The CDR3 DNA is TGTGCCAGCAGCTTCGGGAGAACCGGGACTAGGGAGGCAGAGACCCAGTACTTC.

Comments on this clonotype: The junction departs from the called germline gene at one end, perhaps through a read error. The rearrangement links TRBV12-3 or TRBV12-4 to TRBJ2-3; a possible D gene is TRBD2 (5 bases). This CDR3 is built from 12 residues. CDR3 sequence reads: CASIARTDAQYF. The CDR3, as DNA: TGTGCCAGCATAGCGCGCACAGATGCGCAGTATTTT.

The chain uses TRBV6-1 and TRBJ2-7, with 9 bases fitting TRBD2. CDR3 length: 17 residues. Unmatched junction bases numbered 10, after V lost 4 bases and J lost 0 bases. The germline gives CDR1 MNHNS, CDR2 SASEGT. The CDR3 region has the DNA TGTGCCAGCAGTGCCTTAGCGGGAGAGATTCACTCCTACGAGCAGTACTTC. Its translation is CASSALAGEIHSYEQYF.

This clonotype was recorded a few times. The genes are TRBV9 and TRBJ2-1, with 9 bases that match TRBD2. Per germline, CDR1 SGDLS and CDR2 YYNGEE. The CDR3 runs 16 residues. V was pared by 0 bases and J by 3 bases, with 4 bases of the junction left unmatched. The CDR3 coding sequence is TGTGCCAGCAGCGTAGGCGGGAGGGCCGACTACAATGAGCAGTTCTTC. Its translation: CASSVGGRADYNEQFF.

This clonotype came up a few times. V is TRBV20-1 and J is TRBJ2-1; the D is unclear. CDR3 size: 11 residues. Between the trimmed V and J ends, which lost 4 bases and 6 bases, there was a span of 7 bases. CDR1 DFQATT and CDR2 SNEGSKA come from the germline V gene (reference sequence). The CDR3 spells CSAKAGNEQFF. The CDR3 region has the DNA TGCAGTGCTAAGGCCGGCAATGAGCAGTTCTTC.

V usage is TRBV27 and J usage is TRBJ2-6; D possibly corresponds to TRBD1 (6 bases). Trimming removed 0 bases from V and 0 bases from J, with 15 bases in between. Germline V gives CDR1 MNHEY, CDR2 SMNVEV (reference sequence). The CDR3 is 19 amino acids. Here the CDR3 DNA reads TGTGCCAGCAGTTTATCGGGGGCCATGCCCCGCTCTGGGGCCAACGTCCTGACTTTC. Its translation: CASSLSGAMPRSGANVLTF.

J is TRBJ2-3 and V is TRBV7-3, with unresolved D. Between the trimmed V and J ends, which lost 4 bases and 3 bases, there was a span of 20 bases. The CDR3 extends over 17 amino acids. The germline V gene has CDR1 SGHTA and CDR2 FQGTGA. CDR3 loop: CASSSGVSPMGTDTQYF. CDR3 nucleotide sequence: TGTGCCAGCAGCTCTGGAGTTAGCCCTATGGGAACAGATACGCAGTATTTT.

This clonotype has a handful of counts. This chain uses TRBV4-3 with TRBJ2-5; D uncertain. CDR3 size: 13 residues. Germline loops: CDR1 LGHNA, CDR2 YSLEER. The V and J ends lost 1 base and 5 bases respectively, with 8 bases between them. CDR3 protein: CASSQGFVETQYF. The CDR3 bases are TGCGCCAGCAGCCAAGGGTTCGTGGAGACCCAGTACTTC.

The CDR3 protein is CASSLGLAGGIVETQYF. The CDR3 DNA sequence: TGTGCCAGCAGCCTCGGACTAGCGGGAGGAATCGTAGAGACCCAGTACTTC. The chain carries TRBV7-9 and TRBJ2-5, with 14 bases lining up with TRBD2. Germline V gene lookup returns CDR1 SEHNR and CDR2 FQNEAQ (reference sequence). The CDR3 covers 17 residues. The J segment lost 4 bases and the V segment lost 5 bases, leaving 9 bases of the junction unmatched.

This clonotype showed up just a few times. This chain joins TRBV3-1 and TRBJ2-5; 7 bases align to TRBD2. The length of the CDR3 is 19 residues. V lost 0 bases and J lost 2; bases outside the gene matches: 15. The V gene's germline CDR1 is LGHDT and CDR2 YNNKEL (reference sequence). The CDR3 DNA reads as TGTGCCAGCAGCCAAGATGGTTGGGAAGCGGGACCGAGACAAGAGACCCAGTACTTC. It yields the protein CASSQDGWEAGPRQETQYF.

J is TRBJ1-1 and V is TRBV6-5, with D unresolved. Looked up from germline, CDR1 is MNHEY and CDR2 is SVGAGI. This CDR3 has 14 residues. V was trimmed by 2 bases and J by 5 bases, leaving 12 bases between them. The CDR3 bases are TGTGCCAGCAGTTACGCCGGAAGGGAGACTGAAGCTTTCTTT. It codes for CASSYAGRETEAFF.

This chain joins TRBV6-6 and TRBJ1-5; TRBD1 matches at 7 bases. Unmatched junction bases numbered 8, after V lost 0 bases and J lost 3 bases. This CDR3 comprises 17 residues. Germline CDR1 reads MNHNY; CDR2 reads SVGAGI (reference sequence). The CDR3 bases are TGTGCCAGCAGTTACTCGAACAGGGGTCGAGACAATCAGCCCCAGCATTTT. Translated, it gives CASSYSNRGRDNQPQHF.